These 21 T cell receptor beta chains came from one sample sequenced in a study of tumor-infiltrating lymphocytes in localized non-small cell lung cancer. The method was immunoSEQ multiplex PCR; TCRdb's version includes in-frame clones alone and lacks a portion of them. The sample holds just over 7,000 clones, 70% to 80% seen once. Sequencing input: uninvolved lung tissue not adjacent to the tumor. The receptors stem from a human donor with non-small cell lung cancer.

The rearrangement joins TRBV7-9 to TRBJ2-7; the D gene could be TRBD1 or TRBD2 (5 bases each). Trimming pared 0 bases from V and 5 bases from J, leaving 11 bases between. CDR1 and CDR2 (germline): SEHNR, FQNEAQ (reference sequence). The CDR3 consists of 14 residues. The DNA of the CDR3 is TGTGCCAGCAGCTTAGCGACCGGGACGGACGAGCAGTACTTC. Its protein is CASSLATGTDEQYF.

The J gene is TRBJ1-1, the V gene TRBV15; TRBD1 matches at 9 bases. CDR3 size: 13 residues. CDR1 LNHNV and CDR2 YYDKDF come from the germline V gene (reference sequence). V shed 8 bases and J 0 bases; nucleotides not matched to a gene: 1. The CDR3 here is CATGDRVNTEAFF. The CDR3 DNA sequence: TGTGCCACCGGGGACAGGGTGAACACTGAAGCTTTCTTT.

The chain employs TRBV5-1 and TRBJ1-1; 10 nucleotides match TRBD1. Germline V gives CDR1 SGHRS, CDR2 YFSETQ. Trimming at V came to 4 bases and at J to 1 base, leaving 7 bases not matched to a gene. There are 16 residues in the CDR3. CDR3: CASSRGTGASNTEAFF. CDR3 in DNA: TGCGCCAGCAGCAGGGGGACAGGGGCCTCGAACACTGAAGCTTTCTTT.

The rearrangement links TRBV5-6 to TRBJ1-6; 9 bases match TRBD1. Germline lookup yields CDR1 SGHDT and CDR2 YYEEEE. The V and J ends lost 5 bases and 9 bases, in that order; junction bases with no gene match: 6. The CDR3 is made up of 14 amino acids. As DNA, the CDR3 is TGTGCCAGCAGTTTGACAGGGGGTGTTTCACCCCTCCACTTT. Protein product: CASSLTGGVSPLHF.

The chain combines TRBV6-5 with TRBJ1-6, with D hard to call. The CDR3 runs to 15 residues. V shed 2 bases and J shed 10 bases, with 15 bases lying between them. Per the germline V gene, CDR1 is MNHEY and CDR2 is SVGAGI. The CDR3 sequence is CASSYRGAGFSPLHF. DNA of the CDR3: TGTGCCAGCAGTTACCGGGGTGCAGGATTCTCACCCCTCCACTTT.

The CDR3 bases are TGTGCCAGCAGTCCGGGACAGGGAATAGGTAGCCAAGAGACCCAGTACTTC. It is translated as CASSPGQGIGSQETQYF. The J gene is TRBJ2-5, the V gene TRBV7-3, with TRBD1 identical over 9 bases. Germline loops: CDR1 SGHTA, CDR2 FQGTGA. The junction had 12 bases not matched to a gene; V was cut back by 6 bases and J by 1 base. The CDR3 contains 17 residues. The variable domain in full, completed from reference TRBV7-3 and TRBJ2-5, reads GAGVSQTPSNKVTEKGKYVELRCDPISGHTALYWYRQSLGQGPEFLIYFQGTGAADDSGLPNDRFFAVRPEGSVSTLKIQRTERGDSAVYLCASSPGQGIGSQETQYFGPGTRLLVL.

This rearrangement joins TRBV15 to TRBJ2-7; 9 bases match TRBD2. CDR1 is LNHNV and CDR2 is YYDKDF in the germline V gene (reference sequence). Trimming removed 0 bases from V and 1 base from J; junction bases left unmatched: 4. The CDR3 has 16 residues. CDR3 nucleotide sequence: TGTGCCACCAGCAGAGATGCGGGAGGGGCGTCCTACGAGCAGTACTTC. This sequence encodes CATSRDAGGASYEQYF.

This chain joins TRBV18 and TRBJ1-3; D not certain. The V end lost 3 bases, the J end lost 4 bases, and 7 bases lay between the germline ends. Germline V gene sequence: CDR1 KGHSH, CDR2 LQKENI. The CDR3 totals 13 residues. Here the CDR3 DNA reads TGTGCCAGCTCACCTGGGTACGGAAACACCATATATTTT. It specifies CASSPGYGNTIYF.

V and J are TRBV5-8 and TRBJ1-4; D may be TRBD1 (5 bases). This CDR3 has 15 residues. V lost 1 base, J lost 5 bases, and 12 bases lay in between. From germline, CDR1 is SGHTS and CDR2 YDEGEE. CDR3 amino acids: CASSLSRGGNEKLFF. The DNA of the CDR3 is TGTGCCAGCAGCTTGTCTCGGGGGGGGAATGAAAAACTGTTTTTT.

This chain links TRBV7-9 with TRBJ1-1; D is ambiguous. V gave up 7 bases and J gave up 5 bases, with 8 bases separating them. CDR1 SEHNR and CDR2 FQNEAQ come from the germline V gene (reference sequence). CDR3 length: 11 amino acids. CDR3 residues: CASTAGTEAFF. The CDR3 nucleotides are TGTGCCAGCACTGCCGGTACTGAAGCTTTCTTT.

This clone was found a few times. The V gene is TRBV10-1, the J gene TRBJ1-1, with a tentative D call TRBD1 (5 bases). Per the germline V gene, CDR1 is WNHNN and CDR2 is SYGVQD (reference sequence). V lost 5 bases and J lost 5, with 24 bases in between. The CDR3 totals 17 residues. This CDR3 is CASSPCLDVSWGTEAFF. The CDR3 coding sequence is TGCGCCAGCAGTCCGTGCCTCGACGTCTCCTGGGGGACTGAAGCTTTCTTT.

This clone was seen a single time. This rearrangement joins TRBV28 to TRBJ2-7; TRBD1 matches at 9 bases. This CDR3 is built from 12 residues. Trimming at V came to 5 bases and at J to 12 bases, leaving 8 bases not matched to a gene. CDR1 and CDR2 (germline): MDHEN, SYDVKM. The CDR3 region is CASSLGTGSWYF. CDR3 nucleotide sequence: TGTGCCAGCAGTCTGGGGACAGGGAGTTGGTACTTC.

The J gene is TRBJ1-2, the V gene TRBV30, with TRBD1 matching 8 bases. The CDR3 contains 14 residues. V lost 4 bases, J lost 4 bases, and 8 bases stayed unmatched. CDR1 and CDR2 from the germline V gene are GTSNPN and SVGIG (reference sequence). The CDR3 is CAWTGQGSLYGYTF. The CDR3 nucleotides are TGTGCCTGGACAGGACAGGGCTCTCTCTATGGCTACACCTTC.

The rearrangement links TRBV6-6 to TRBJ2-5, with D possibly being TRBD2 (5 bases). V was trimmed by 4 bases and J by 4 bases, leaving 16 bases between them. Germline-derived CDR1 and CDR2 are MNHNY and SVGAGI (reference sequence). The CDR3 covers 15 residues. In DNA, the CDR3 is TGTGCCAGCAGTTCTAGCCCAACGGGTCTAGAGACCCAGTACTTC. Translation gives CASSSSPTGLETQYF.

The chain links TRBV7-9 to TRBJ2-3; D perhaps matches TRBD1 (6 bases). This CDR3 has 14 residues. In germline, CDR1 is SEHNR, CDR2 FQNEAQ (reference sequence). V shed 6 bases and J shed 5 bases, with 15 bases lying between them. The CDR3 spells CASRGGTAKDTQYF. The CDR3, as DNA: TGTGCCAGCAGAGGGGGAACGGCCAAAGATACGCAGTATTTT.

This chain uses TRBV7-6 with TRBJ2-2; D not certain. The CDR3 consists of 14 residues. CDR1 and CDR2 (germline): SGHVS, FNYEAQ. Trimming took 4 bases from V and 1 from J, leaving 7 bases between them. The CDR3 nucleotides read TGTGCCAGCAGCTCCGACGGGAACACCGGGGAGCTGTTTTTT. This codes for CASSSDGNTGELFF.

This chain uses TRBV10-3 with TRBJ1-6, with 9 positions matching TRBD1. Germline-derived CDR1 and CDR2 are ENHRY and SYGVKD. This CDR3 spans 16 amino acids. V gave up 3 bases and J gave up 9 bases; unmatched junction bases: 9. DNA of the CDR3: TGTGCCATCAGTGATCGGTCGGGGACAGGGTCTTCACCCCTCCACTTT. It is translated as CAISDRSGTGSSPLHF.

J is TRBJ1-4 and V is TRBV30, with 9 bases aligning to TRBD1. This CDR3 comprises 13 residues. Germline trimming cut 5 bases from V and 13 bases from J; bases unmatched to any gene: 11. Germline V gene data show CDR1 as GTSNPN and CDR2 as SVGIG (reference sequence). Written as DNA, the CDR3 is TGTGCCTGGTCCCGGGACAGGGTCCGACTACTGTTTTTT. This sequence encodes CAWSRDRVRLLFF.

The chain carries TRBV23-1 and TRBJ1-1; tentative D call: TRBD1 (6 bases). TRBV23-1 is an open reading frame whose function is uncertain. V lost 0 bases and J 1 base, leaving 21 bases between the germline ends. The CDR3 spans 19 residues. The CDR3 DNA is TGCGCCAGCAGTCAATCTGTGGGGACCCGACCGGGGGCGAACACTGAAGCTTTCTTT. Translation: CASSQSVGTRPGANTEAFF.

The V call is TRBV11-2, the J call TRBJ2-6; D is unclear. This CDR3 contains 16 residues. CDR1 and CDR2 (germline): SGHAT, FQNNGV. With 6 bases removed from V and 0 bases from J, the gap between germline ends came to 12 bases. CDR3 in amino acids: CASRVIQISGANVLTF. The CDR3 DNA reads TGTGCCAGCAGAGTCATTCAAATCTCTGGGGCCAACGTCCTGACTTTC.

This clone showed up just once. This chain connects TRBV7-9 to TRBJ2-5; TRBD1 aligns across 7 bases. The CDR3 has 15 amino acids. V was pared by 1 base and J by 2 bases, with 4 bases of the junction left unmatched. Germline assignment: CDR1 SEHNR and CDR2 FQNEAQ (reference sequence). CDR3 sequence: CASSLDGTVQETQYF. DNA for the CDR3: TGTGCCAGCAGCTTAGACGGGACAGTGCAAGAGACCCAGTACTTC.